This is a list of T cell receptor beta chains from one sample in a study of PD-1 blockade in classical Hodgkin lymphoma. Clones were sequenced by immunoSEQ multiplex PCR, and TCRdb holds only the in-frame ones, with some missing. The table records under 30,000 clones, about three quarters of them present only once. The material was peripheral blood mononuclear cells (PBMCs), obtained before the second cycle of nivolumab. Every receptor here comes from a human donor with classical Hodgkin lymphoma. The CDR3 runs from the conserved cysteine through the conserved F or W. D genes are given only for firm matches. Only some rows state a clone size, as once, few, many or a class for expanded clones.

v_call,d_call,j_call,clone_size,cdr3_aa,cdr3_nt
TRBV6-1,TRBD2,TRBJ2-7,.,CASSEVGAGGYEQYF,TGTGCCAGCAGCGAGGTGGGAGCGGGGGGATACGAGCAGTACTTC
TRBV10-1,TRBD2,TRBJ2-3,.,CASSVLAGGTDTQYF,TGCGCCAGCAGTGTTCTAGCGGGGGGCACAGATACGCAGTATTTT
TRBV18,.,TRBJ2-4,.,CASSPFRGQGSGIQYF,TGTGCCAGCTCACCATTTCGAGGACAAGGGTCTGGGATTCAGTACTTC
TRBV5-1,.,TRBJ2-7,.,CASSVGVEQYF,TGCGCCAGCAGCGTAGGGGTCGAGCAGTACTTC
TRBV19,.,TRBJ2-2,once,CASSMGDGTGELFF,TGTGCCAGTAGTATGGGGGACGGCACCGGGGAGCTGTTTTTT
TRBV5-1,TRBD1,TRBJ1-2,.,CASSYQGGSGGYTF,TGCGCCAGTAGCTACCAGGGGGGAAGTGGTGGCTACACCTTC
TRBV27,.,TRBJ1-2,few,CASSSGVGGYTF,TGTGCCAGCAGTTCGGGGGTAGGCGGCTACACCTTC
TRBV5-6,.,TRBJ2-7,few,CASSLGTLTEQYF,TGTGCCAGCAGCTTGGGGACACTCACCGAGCAGTACTTC
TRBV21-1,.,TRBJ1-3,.,CASFVQERNTIYF,TGTGCCAGCTTCGTGCAGGAACGAAACACCATATATTTT
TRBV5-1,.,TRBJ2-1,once,CASSSNGVGYNEQFF,TGCGCCAGCAGCTCTAACGGGGTTGGTTACAATGAGCAGTTCTTC
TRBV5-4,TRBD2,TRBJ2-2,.,CASSSLAGGTGELFF,TGTGCCAGCAGCTCACTAGCGGGAGGCACCGGGGAGCTGTTTTTT
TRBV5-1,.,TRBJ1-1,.,CASRPGAGNTEAFF,TGCGCCAGCAGGCCCGGCGCAGGTAACACTGAAGCTTTCTTT
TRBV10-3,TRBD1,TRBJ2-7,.,CAIGGQGGSGEQYF,TGTGCCATCGGAGGACAGGGTGGGTCCGGCGAGCAGTACTTC
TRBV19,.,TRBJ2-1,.,CASSPLMEAYNEQFF,TGTGCCAGTAGTCCTCTGATGGAGGCCTACAATGAGCAGTTCTTC
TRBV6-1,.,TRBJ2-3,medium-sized,CASSAWRGSSTDTQYF,TGTGCCAGCAGTGCCTGGCGGGGTTCTAGCACAGATACGCAGTATTTT
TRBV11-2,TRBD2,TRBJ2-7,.,CASSLNLLAGVNEQYF,TGTGCCAGCAGCTTAAACCTGCTAGCGGGAGTGAACGAGCAGTACTTC
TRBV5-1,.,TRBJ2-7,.,CASSPRTRGAAEQYF,TGCGCCAGCAGCCCGCGGACACGGGGGGCCGCCGAGCAGTACTTC
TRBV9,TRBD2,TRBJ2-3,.,CASSVGLAGGADTQYF,TGTGCCAGCAGCGTTGGTCTAGCGGGGGGGGCAGATACGCAGTATTTT
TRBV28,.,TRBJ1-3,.,CASSLWGSGNTIYF,TGTGCCAGCAGTCTGTGGGGATCTGGAAACACCATATATTTT
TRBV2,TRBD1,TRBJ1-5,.,CASSAIGTGVGQPQHF,TGTGCCAGCAGTGCTATCGGGACAGGGGTTGGTCAGCCCCAGCATTTT
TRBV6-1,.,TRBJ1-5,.,CASSEYIGPPNQPQHF,TGTGCCAGCAGTGAATATATAGGTCCCCCCAATCAGCCCCAGCATTTT
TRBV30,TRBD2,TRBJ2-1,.,CALDGSGRARNNEQFF,TGTGCGCTGGACGGGAGCGGGAGGGCGAGGAACAATGAGCAGTTCTTC
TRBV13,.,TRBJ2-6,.,CASSLYGANVLTF,TGTGCCAGCAGCCTTTATGGGGCCAACGTCCTGACTTTC
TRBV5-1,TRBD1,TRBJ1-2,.,CASSPGQGHGYTF,TGCGCCAGCAGCCCGGGACAGGGGCATGGCTACACCTTC
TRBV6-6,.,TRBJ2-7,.,CASSYGRQSYEQYF,TGTGCCAGCAGTTACGGTCGGCAGTCCTACGAGCAGTACTTC
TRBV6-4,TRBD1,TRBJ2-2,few,CASIVRQGNTGELFF,TGTGCCAGCATAGTTCGACAGGGTAACACCGGGGAGCTGTTTTTT
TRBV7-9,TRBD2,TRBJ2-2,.,CASTPLAGGTGELFF,TGTGCCAGCACCCCCCTAGCGGGGGGCACCGGGGAGCTGTTTTTT
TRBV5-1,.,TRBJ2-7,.,CASTFGDGRSYEQYF,TGCGCCAGCACCTTCGGGGACGGCCGATCCTACGAGCAGTACTTC
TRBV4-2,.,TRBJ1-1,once,CASSQAGTLNTEAFF,TGTGCCAGCAGCCAAGCCGGGACATTGAACACTGAAGCTTTCTTT
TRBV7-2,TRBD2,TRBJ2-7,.,CASSLGGGVLSYEQYF,TGTGCCAGCAGCTTAGGGGGGGGAGTCCTTTCCTACGAGCAGTACTTC
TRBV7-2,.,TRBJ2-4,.,CASSFYWGAKNIQYF,TGTGCCAGCAGCTTTTATTGGGGAGCCAAAAACATTCAGTACTTC
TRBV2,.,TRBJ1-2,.,CASSGSGASGYTF,TGTGCCAGCAGTGGATCAGGGGCATCTGGCTACACCTTC
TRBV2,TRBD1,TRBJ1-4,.,CASSIRTGANEKLFF,TGTGCCAGCAGTATACGGACAGGGGCGAATGAAAAACTGTTTTTT
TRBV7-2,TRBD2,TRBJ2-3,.,CASSSGLAGVVDTQYF,TGTGCCAGCAGCTCGGGACTAGCGGGAGTGGTAGATACGCAGTATTTT
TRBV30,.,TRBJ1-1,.,CAWTSTWSTEAFF,TGTGCCTGGACATCCACATGGAGCACTGAAGCTTTCTTT
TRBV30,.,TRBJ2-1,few,CAWKSAGLEQFF,TGTGCCTGGAAATCAGCGGGCCTAGAGCAGTTCTTC
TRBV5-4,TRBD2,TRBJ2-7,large,CASSRGTSASYEQYF,TGTGCCAGCAGCCGAGGGACTAGCGCATCCTACGAGCAGTACTTC
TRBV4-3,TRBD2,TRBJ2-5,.,CASSQEASGRQYF,TGCGCCAGCAGCCAAGAGGCCAGCGGGAGGCAGTACTTC
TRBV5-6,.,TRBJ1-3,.,CASSLDTGFSGNTIYF,TGTGCCAGCAGCTTGGATACCGGGTTCTCTGGAAACACCATATATTTT
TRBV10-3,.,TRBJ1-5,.,CAISESASTGNQPQHF,TGTGCCATCAGTGAGTCTGCGTCGACAGGTAATCAGCCCCAGCATTTT
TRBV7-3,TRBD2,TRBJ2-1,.,CASSLKGISGGEQFF,TGTGCCAGCAGCTTAAAGGGGATTAGCGGGGGTGAGCAGTTCTTC
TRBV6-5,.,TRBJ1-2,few,CASSPGTPLGYGYTF,TGTGCCAGCAGTCCCGGGACCCCCTTGGGATATGGCTACACCTTC
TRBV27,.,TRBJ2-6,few,CASSYRWRLSGANVLTF,TGTGCCAGCAGTTACAGGTGGCGGCTCTCTGGGGCCAACGTCCTGACTTTC
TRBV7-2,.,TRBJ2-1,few,CASSLDRDSGGVSYNEQFF,TGTGCCAGCAGCTTAGACCGGGACTCAGGTGGTGTTTCCTACAATGAGCAGTTCTTC
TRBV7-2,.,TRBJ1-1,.,CASSSGGVAFF,TGTGCCAGCAGCTCCGGGGGGGTAGCTTTCTTT
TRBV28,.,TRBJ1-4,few,CASSFGGLGPTNEKLFF,TGTGCCAGCAGTTTCGGGGGCCTGGGGCCCACTAATGAAAAACTGTTTTTT
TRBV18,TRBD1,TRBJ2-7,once,CASSSGQGYGQYF,TGTGCCAGCTCATCGGGACAGGGTTACGGGCAGTACTTC
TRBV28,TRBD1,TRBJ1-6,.,CASSSGQGAMNSPLHF,TGTGCCAGCAGTTCCGGACAGGGGGCAATGAATTCACCCCTCCACTTT
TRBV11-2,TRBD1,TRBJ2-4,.,CASSPTDRGRTNIQYF,TGTGCCAGCAGCCCCACGGACAGGGGGCGCACAAACATTCAGTACTTC
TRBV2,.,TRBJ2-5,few,CASSEGSNQETQYF,TGTGCCAGCAGTGAGGGCTCCAACCAAGAGACCCAGTACTTC
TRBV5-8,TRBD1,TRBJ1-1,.,CASSSDRGRTEAFF,TGTGCCAGCAGCTCCGACAGGGGGCGAACTGAAGCTTTCTTT
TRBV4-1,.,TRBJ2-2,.,CASSQEVTGELFF,TGCGCCAGCAGCCAAGAGGTCACCGGGGAGCTGTTTTTT
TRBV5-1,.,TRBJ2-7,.,CASSSVGREQYF,TGCGCCAGCAGCTCCGTAGGGCGGGAGCAGTACTTC
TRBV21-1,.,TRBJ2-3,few,CASSKPLAGGPGDTQYF,TGTGCCAGCAGCAAACCACTAGCGGGAGGGCCAGGAGATACGCAGTATTTT
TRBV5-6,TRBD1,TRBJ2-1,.,CASSFRQGAYNEQFF,TGTGCCAGCAGCTTCCGACAGGGTGCCTACAATGAGCAGTTCTTC
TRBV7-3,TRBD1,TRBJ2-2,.,CASSSQGAENTGELFF,TGTGCCAGCAGCTCTCAGGGGGCAGAGAACACCGGGGAGCTGTTTTTT
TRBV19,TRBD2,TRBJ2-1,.,CASSIEWLAGNEQFF,TGTGCCAGTAGTATAGAGTGGCTAGCGGGGAATGAGCAGTTCTTC
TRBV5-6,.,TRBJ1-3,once,CASSSSREPGNTIYF,TGTGCCAGCAGCTCTTCCAGGGAGCCTGGAAACACCATATATTTT
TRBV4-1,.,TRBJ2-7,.,CASSQGADYEQYF,TGCGCCAGCAGCCAAGGGGCAGATTACGAGCAGTACTTC